The 17 T cell receptor beta chains in this list originate from one sample, sequenced in a study of blood T cells in healthy people across ages (dated by TCRdb to about 2015). Libraries were made using 5' RACE. These reads were obtained on an Illumina HiSeq 2500. A second PCR of 7 to 11 cycles was run with a J-beta primer mix and a sample-barcoded 5' primer. Through fastp at Q25 and MiXCR, TCRdb rebuilt clones from the public reads, retaining in-frame beta chains. When rows share a CDR3 protein, they turn into one entry using the most common DNA and genes. The sample contains 700,000 or so distinct CDR3 sequences, 40% to 45% of them found a single time. Together, the top ten hold 25% to 30% of the sample. Source material: blood. Source of these receptors: a man older than 75 in good health.

This clonotype was seen a few times. The chain is built from TRBV6-1 and TRBJ2-5, with D perhaps matching TRBD1 or TRBD2 (6 bases each). V gave up 2 bases and J gave up 2 bases, with 12 bases separating them. This CDR3 has 15 amino acids. Germline values: CDR1 MNHNS, CDR2 SASEGT. As DNA, the CDR3 is TGTGCCAGCAGTGAAATGGGGGGCTTACAAGAGACCCAGTACTTC. It specifies CASSEMGGLQETQYF.

This clonotype has only a few counts. The chain couples TRBV27 to TRBJ1-4; no clear D gene. The CDR3 is made up of 15 amino acids. Per the germline V gene, CDR1 is MNHEY and CDR2 is SMNVEV (reference sequence). V shed 7 bases and J shed 4 bases, with 16 bases lying between them. CDR3 sequence: CASKRPGLGNEKLFF. CDR3 bases: TGTGCCAGCAAGCGACCTGGACTGGGTAATGAAAAACTGTTTTTT. The full variable domain, in which reference TRBV27 and TRBJ1-4 provide the parts outside the CDR3, is EAQVTQNPRYLITVTGKKLTVTCSQNMNHEYMSWYRQDPGLGLRQIYYSMNVEVTDKGDVPEGYKVSRKEKRNFPLILESPSPNQTSLYFCASKRPGLGNEKLFFGSGTQLSVL.

Ten or more counts support this clonotype. The CDR3 sequence is CASSLAFGGIPFQETQYF. CDR3 sequence (DNA): TGCGCCAGCAGCTTGGCCTTCGGGGGCATACCATTCCAAGAGACCCAGTACTTC. The chain uses TRBV5-1 and TRBJ2-5, with D possibly called TRBD1 or TRBD2 (6 bases each). Germline V lookup: CDR1 SGHRS, CDR2 YFSETQ. The CDR3 totals 18 residues. Trimming pared 0 bases from V and 1 base from J, leaving 19 bases between.

The J gene is TRBJ2-7, the V gene TRBV4-1; D possibly matches TRBD1 or TRBD2 (5 bases each). The ends were cut back, 4 bases at V and 3 bases at J, with 16 bases in the middle. Germline-derived CDR1 and CDR2 are MGHRA and YSYEKL. The CDR3 runs to 15 residues. For the CDR3, the DNA is TGCGCCAGCAGCCTAACCCGGGACGGTATCTACGAGCAGTACTTC. Translating it yields CASSLTRDGIYEQYF.

This clonotype was detected only a few times. This rearrangement joins TRBV27 to TRBJ2-2; 11 nucleotides line up with TRBD2. This CDR3 has 15 residues. The germline V gene encodes CDR1 MNHEY and CDR2 SMNVEV (reference sequence). Trimming at V came to 8 bases and at J to 4 bases, leaving 6 bases not matched to a gene. CDR3 DNA: TGTGCCAGCGGTACTAGCGGGAGAGTCACCGGGGAGCTGTTTTTT. Protein: CASGTSGRVTGELFF.

This clonotype was picked up a small number of times. The chain recombines TRBV28 with TRBJ2-1; D not resolved. In germline, CDR1 is MDHEN, CDR2 SYDVKM. The CDR3 totals 12 residues. V was clipped by 6 bases and J by 12 bases, with 15 bases between them. Here the CDR3 reads CASSPLIRGQFF. In DNA form, the CDR3 reads TGTGCCAGCAGCCCCTTGATCCGAGGGCAGTTCTTC.

The chain uses TRBV7-2 and TRBJ2-1; a possible D gene is TRBD2 (5 bases). The germline CDR1 and CDR2 sequences are SGHTA and FQGNSA. This CDR3 contains 15 residues. V was pared by 10 bases and J by 7 bases, with 23 bases between. In nucleotides, the CDR3 is TGTGCCACCTCCCAACGAGGGAGTATTCTGAATGAGCAGTTCTTC. Translated: CATSQRGSILNEQFF.

This clonotype was counted only a few times. The chain is built from TRBV20-1 and TRBJ2-3, with TRBD2 matching over 9 bases. V dropped 0 bases and J dropped 2; count of bases not matched to a gene: 9. This CDR3 comprises 17 residues. Per the germline V gene, CDR1 is DFQATT and CDR2 is SNEGSKA (reference sequence). In nucleotides, the CDR3 is TGCAGTGCTAGAGATGCCCAGCGGGAGGAGTACACAGATACGCAGTATTTT. Amino acid sequence: CSARDAQREEYTDTQYF.

The gene calls are TRBV29-1 and TRBJ2-5, with D unresolved. The V end lost 6 bases, the J end lost 11 bases, and 19 bases lay between the germline ends. The V gene's germline CDR1 is SQVTM and CDR2 ANQGSEA. This CDR3 region has 12 residues. This CDR3 is CSVVRQVPHQYF. As DNA, the CDR3 is TGCAGCGTAGTCCGTCAAGTCCCCCATCAGTACTTC.

The V and J genes are TRBV24-1 and TRBJ2-2; 9 nucleotides line up with TRBD2. Losses at the gene ends were 3 bases for V and 3 bases for J; bases not matched to a gene: 7. The CDR3 extends over 17 amino acids. The germline gives CDR1 KGHDR, CDR2 SFDVKD. The CDR3 DNA sequence: TGTGCCACCAGTGATCCCGTAGCGGGAGCGGACACCGGGGAGCTGTTTTTT. Its protein product is CATSDPVAGADTGELFF.

This clonotype came up a few times. This chain connects TRBV7-2 to TRBJ2-7, with D possibly matching TRBD1 (5 bases). The CDR3 totals 13 residues. CDR1 and CDR2 from the germline V gene are SGHTA and FQGNSA. V lost 5 bases and J 4 bases, leaving 12 bases between the germline ends. The CDR3 region is CASSVSRVYEQYF. The CDR3 DNA reads as TGTGCCAGCAGCGTAAGCAGGGTTTACGAGCAGTACTTC.

The sample holds many counts of this clonotype. The chain employs TRBV6-5 and TRBJ2-6; the D is unclear. The CDR3 length is 16 residues. V was cut by 4 bases and J by 2 bases, with 12 bases left in between. Germline V CDR1 and CDR2: MNHEY, SVGAGI. The CDR3 nucleotides read TGTGCCAGCAGTTGGGCCCAAGGTACTGGGGCCAACGTCCTGACTTTC. Translated, it gives CASSWAQGTGANVLTF.

This clonotype occurred many times. V is TRBV7-2 and J is TRBJ2-5; D remains ambiguous. The CDR3 totals 14 residues. V was cut by 1 base and J by 0 bases, with 6 bases left in between. The germline V gene encodes CDR1 SGHTA and CDR2 FQGNSA. The CDR3 nucleotides are TGTGCCAGCAGCTTAGGTAGAGACCAAGAGACCCAGTACTTC. Translated, it gives CASSLGRDQETQYF.

The V call is TRBV20-1, the J call TRBJ2-7; D may match TRBD1 or TRBD2 (5 bases each). Trimming cost V 0 bases and J 7 bases, with 22 bases left between them. The CDR3 consists of 16 residues. Germline V gene data show CDR1 as DFQATT and CDR2 as SNEGSKA (reference sequence). The CDR3 DNA reads TGCAGTGCTAGAGATGTACTCGGGACGGATAAGCGGGAGCAGTACTTC. Translated: CSARDVLGTDKREQYF.

The chain combines TRBV25-1 with TRBJ2-7; no clear D gene. The CDR3 runs 12 residues. Per the germline V gene, CDR1 is MGHDK and CDR2 is SYGVNS. V lost 7 bases, J lost 4 bases, and 11 bases lay in between. This CDR3 is CASTGHGYEQYF. DNA for the CDR3: TGTGCCAGCACAGGTCACGGATACGAGCAGTACTTC.

This chain uses TRBV14 with TRBJ2-1; 8 bases line up with TRBD2. CDR3 length: 15 amino acids. CDR1 SGHDN and CDR2 FVKESK come from the germline V gene. V dropped 4 bases and J dropped 3; count of bases not matched to a gene: 5. The CDR3, as DNA: TGTGCCAGCAGCCCATTTAGCGGGGACTACAATGAGCAGTTCTTC. It codes for CASSPFSGDYNEQFF.

This sequence joins TRBV18 and TRBJ2-5; no definite D call. The better agreement between TRBJ2-4 and the DNA end casts doubt on the J call. The germline V gene has CDR1 KGHSH and CDR2 LQKENI. The CDR3 has 13 residues. DNA for the CDR3: TGTGCCAGCTCACCTGTAGGGATTTGCATTCAGTACTTC. It translates to CASSPVGICIQYF.